This is a list of T cell receptor beta chains from one sample in a study of T cell repertoires in cytomegalovirus infection. Their recognized antigens are unknown. TCRdb used MiXCR to reprocess the reads, holding one entry per CDR3 protein. The sample has 300,000 to 400,000 distinct CDR3 sequences, almost 30% seen once. Sample: cultured PBMCs, taken from culture after CMV antigen stimulation. These receptor sequences come from a human donor in good health (CMV status not recorded). Some clones in this sample may be carry-over from other donors' samples. The CDR3 runs from the conserved cysteine through the conserved F or W. D genes are given only for firm matches. Size tells how often a clone was seen (once, few, many) or the class of an expanded clone, and some rows leave it out.

length,V,D,size,J,CDR3,DNA
15,TRBV27,.,.,TRBJ1-2,CASSLTGRRDYGYTF,TGTGCCAGCAGTCTTACAGGGCGGAGGGACTATGGCTACACCTTC
18,TRBV7-9,TRBD1,once,TRBJ1-1,CASSTPPGQGSLNTEAFF,TGTGCCAGCAGCACTCCACCGGGACAGGGATCCCTGAACACTGAAGCTTTCTTT
13,TRBV19,.,few,TRBJ1-1,CASSEQGGTEAFF,TGTGCCAGTAGTGAGCAGGGCGGGACTGAAGCTTTCTTT
15,TRBV5-1,.,many,TRBJ1-1,CASSSTGLMNTEAFF,TGCGCCAGCAGCTCAACGGGACTGATGAACACTGAAGCTTTCTTT
15,TRBV24-1,.,few,TRBJ1-1,CATTGLTKWNTEAFF,TGTGCCACCACCGGGCTAACAAAATGGAACACTGAAGCTTTCTTT
14,TRBV11-2,TRBD2,few,TRBJ2-1,CASSLSGSGNEQFF,TGTGCCAGCAGCTTGAGCGGGAGCGGCAATGAGCAGTTCTTC
16,TRBV7-9,TRBD2,.,TRBJ2-1,CASSPLAGRSYNEQFF,TGTGCCAGCAGCCCACTAGCGGGGCGTTCCTACAATGAGCAGTTCTTC
15,TRBV12-3/TRBV12-4,TRBD1,.,TRBJ1-2,CASSSPGTGEDGYTF,TGTGCCAGCAGTTCACCCGGGACAGGGGAGGATGGCTACACCTTC
16,TRBV20-1,TRBD1,few,TRBJ1-5,CSARDFLRGRNQPQHF,TGCAGTGCTAGAGACTTCCTCAGGGGGAGAAATCAGCCCCAGCATTTT
14,TRBV11-2,.,many,TRBJ1-1,CASSSIAGVTEAFF,TGTGCCAGCAGCTCTATTGCCGGGGTCACTGAAGCTTTCTTT
15,TRBV27,TRBD1,many,TRBJ2-3,CASSADRGRTDTQYF,TGTGCCAGCAGTGCCGACAGGGGGAGGACAGATACGCAGTATTTT
15,TRBV28,TRBD2,few,TRBJ2-1,CASSLKRERLGEQFF,TGTGCCAGCAGTTTAAAGCGGGAGCGCCTAGGAGAGCAGTTCTTC
16,TRBV7-2,TRBD2,few,TRBJ2-7,CASSLGLAEFSYEQYF,TGTGCCAGCAGCTTGGGACTAGCGGAATTCTCCTACGAGCAGTACTTC
15,TRBV7-2,TRBD1,many,TRBJ2-5,CASSLRTGALETQYF,TGTGCCAGCAGCCTCCGGACAGGGGCCCTAGAGACCCAGTACTTC
16,TRBV6-1,TRBD2,.,TRBJ2-3,CASSNFWTSGGQTQYF,TGTGCCAGCAGTAACTTTTGGACTAGCGGGGGACAGACGCAGTATTTT
14,TRBV4-1,.,.,TRBJ1-1,CASSQAQVNTEAFF,TGTGCCAGCAGCCAAGCACAGGTAAACACTGAAGCTTTCTTT
15,TRBV6-1,.,few,TRBJ2-2,CASSVADRNTGELFF,TGTGCCAGCAGTGTAGCGGACAGGAACACCGGGGAGCTGTTTTTT
15,TRBV7-9,TRBD1,few,TRBJ1-1,CASSLTGTGGTEAFF,TGTGCCAGCAGCTTGACCGGGACAGGAGGAACTGAAGCTTTCTTT
14,TRBV10-3,.,few,TRBJ2-5,CAISDNVGQETQYF,TGTGCCATCAGTGATAATGTGGGCCAAGAGACCCAGTACTTC
15,TRBV5-1,.,.,TRBJ1-4,CASSYQDSSNEKLFF,TGCGCCAGCAGCTACCAAGACAGCTCTAATGAAAAACTGTTTTTT
16,TRBV12-3/TRBV12-4,.,.,TRBJ2-2,CASSLARNRNTGELFF,TGTGCCAGCAGTTTAGCGAGGAACAGAAACACCGGGGAGCTGTTTTTT
16,TRBV12-3/TRBV12-4,.,.,TRBJ1-4,CASSPAGEAANEKLFF,TGTGCCAGCAGCCCCGCTGGGGAGGCCGCTAATGAAAAACTGTTTTTT
15,TRBV6-1,.,few,TRBJ1-3,CASNNRRGSGNTIYF,TGTGCCAGCAACAACCGCAGGGGCTCTGGAAACACCATATATTTT
15,TRBV24-1,.,.,TRBJ2-7,CATSDSGAPPNEQYF,TGTGCCACCAGTGATTCCGGGGCACCTCCCAACGAGCAGTACTTC